This T cell receptor beta chain was captured by sequencing in a study of CD8 T cells in Susac syndrome. An input of about 0.5 to 1 ug of RNA was subjected to reverse transcription using random hexamers. Across 54 Vbeta and 13 Jbeta, immunoSEQ multiplex PCR amplified TCR beta CDR3. TCRdb processed the immunoSEQ multiplex PCR reads anew with MiXCR; each CDR3 protein has one entry. Among about 110,000 distinct CDR3 sequences listed, 90% to 98% were seen once. The T cells that were sequenced for TCR beta were CD8+ and CD4+ cells from blood. Matching for age and sex applied to the controls, who were healthy donors. Negative isolation yielded CD8+ and CD4+ T cells; FACS enriched TEMRA cells. Sequencing used CD4+ T cells from PBMCs. The sequence derives from a human donor in good health.

The CDR3 protein is CASSLRLAGGPTDTQYF. The DNA for the CDR3 is TGTGCCAGCAGTTTGCGTCTAGCGGGGGGGCCCACAGATACGCAGTATTTT. The J gene is TRBJ2-3, the V gene TRBV12-3 or TRBV12-4; 12 nucleotides align to TRBD2. The CDR3 is 17 amino acids. V shed 3 bases and J 2 bases; nucleotides not matched to a gene: 6.